This TCR beta chain was observed in a study of T cell repertoires in cytomegalovirus infection. Across the study: Both a matching HLA type and CMV infection were indicated by public TCR beta signatures.

This clonotype was observed many times. The antigen remains unidentified. In TCRdb, the reads were re-called with MiXCR into one record per CDR3 protein. The sample lists over 90,000 distinct CDR3 sequences; approximately 16% were seen once. Per the germline V gene, CDR1 is SGHVS and CDR2 is FQNEAQ. The CDR3 runs 14 residues. The ends were cut back, 3 bases at V and 5 bases at J, with 11 bases in the middle. General study results and limits: The response measured ex vivo was dominated by TCR beta clonotypes (HLA-C-restricted and CMV-specific).

The specimen was PBMCs. The chain recombines TRBV7-8 with TRBJ2-1; D uncertain. The clonotype comes from a human donor in good health (CMV status not recorded). Some clones in this sample may be carry-over from other donors' samples. CDR3 DNA sequence: TGTGCCAGCAGCTTCTTACAGATGCACAATGAGCAGTTCTTC. It codes for CASSFLQMHNEQFF.